These T cell receptor beta chains were read from a single sample in a study of cytomegalovirus exposure and HLA in healthy donors. Produced via immunoSEQ multiplex PCR; TCRdb's table is partial and in-frame only. The data hold over 120,000 clones, with 89% observed a single time. Sample: PBMCs. These receptor sequences come from a woman younger than 30 in good health and CMV-seropositive. CDR3s include the opening cysteine and the closing phenylalanine or tryptophan. D genes are given only for firm matches. The listing skips clone size in some rows; elsewhere it reads once, few, many or a size class.

CASSESTVSGNTIYF,TGTGCCAGCAGCGAATCCACAGTCTCTGGAAACACCATATATTTT,once,.,TRBJ1-3,TRBV2
CASSQGTGYSYEQYF,TGTGCCAGCAGCCAAGGGACAGGCTATTCCTACGAGCAGTACTTC,.,TRBD1,TRBJ2-7,TRBV28
CASTSNQPQHF,TGTGCCAGCACCTCGAATCAGCCCCAGCATTTT,.,.,TRBJ1-5,TRBV28
CASSSGQNSNQPQHF,TGTGCCAGCAGCTCCGGACAGAATAGCAATCAGCCCCAGCATTTT,.,.,TRBJ1-5,TRBV7-2
CASSIFRRGDYGYTF,TGTGCCAGTAGTATATTCCGCCGGGGGGACTATGGCTACACCTTC,.,.,TRBJ1-2,TRBV19
CASSQERDFYNEQFF,TGCGCCAGCAGCCAAGAGCGGGACTTTTACAATGAGCAGTTCTTC,.,.,TRBJ2-1,TRBV4-3
CATSRDAGYNQPQHF,TGTGCCACCAGCAGAGATGCAGGGTATAATCAGCCCCAGCATTTT,.,.,TRBJ1-5,TRBV15
CASSLPRETQETQYF,TGTGCCAGCAGCTTACCGAGGGAAACCCAAGAGACCCAGTACTTC,.,.,TRBJ2-5,TRBV7-9
CASSPGQGPQETQYF,TGTGCCAGCAGCCCCGGACAGGGACCACAAGAGACCCAGTACTTC,.,TRBD1,TRBJ2-5,TRBV11-3
CASSSSAGEYTQYF,TGCGCCAGCAGCTCCTCAGCGGGGGAGTATACGCAGTATTTT,once,TRBD2,TRBJ2-3,TRBV5-1
CAISGVEGGRQETQYF,TGTGCCATCAGTGGGGTCGAAGGGGGCCGTCAAGAGACCCAGTACTTC,.,TRBD1,TRBJ2-5,TRBV10-3
CASSLSRDQETQYF,TGTGCCAGCAGCTTGAGTCGGGACCAAGAGACCCAGTACTTC,.,.,TRBJ2-5,TRBV5-4
CASSPQAGYEQYF,TGTGCCAGCAGCCCACAAGCGGGGTACGAGCAGTACTTC,.,TRBD2,TRBJ2-7,TRBV9
CAIRDRDRETQYF,TGTGCCATCAGGGACCGGGACAGAGAGACCCAGTACTTC,.,TRBD1,TRBJ2-5,TRBV10-3
CASSLFPGEQYF,TGTGCCAGCAGCTTATTTCCGGGCGAGCAGTACTTC,.,.,TRBJ2-7,TRBV7-3
CASRKGLAGGVDTQYF,TGTGCCAGCAGAAAGGGACTAGCGGGGGGAGTAGATACGCAGTATTTT,.,TRBD2,TRBJ2-3,TRBV7-6
CASSLFRQVQETQYF,TGTGCCAGCAGCTTGTTTAGACAGGTCCAAGAGACCCAGTACTTC,.,.,TRBJ2-5,TRBV5-6
CASSLGSQPQHF,TGTGCCAGTTCCCTAGGGAGTCAGCCCCAGCATTTT,.,.,TRBJ1-5,TRBV19
CASSSPSLGKETQYF,TGTGCCAGCAGCTCACCTAGCTTGGGGAAGGAGACCCAGTACTTC,.,.,TRBJ2-5,TRBV7-6
CASSRTTRSNQPQHF,TGTGCCAGCAGCCGAACGACTCGAAGCAATCAGCCCCAGCATTTT,.,.,TRBJ1-5,TRBV28
CASSFRGAGANVLTF,TGTGCCAGCAGCTTCCGGGGGGCTGGGGCCAACGTCCTGACTTTC,once,TRBD2,TRBJ2-6,TRBV5-4
CASSPRQGMNTEAFF,TGTGCCAGCAGCCCAAGACAGGGTATGAACACTGAAGCTTTCTTT,.,TRBD1,TRBJ1-1,TRBV5-4
CASSSPGGGEKLFF,TGCGCCAGCAGCTCCCCGGGTGGAGGGGAAAAACTGTTTTTT,.,.,TRBJ1-4,TRBV4-1
CASMTAQSDYNEQFF,TGTGCCAGCATGACAGCCCAGAGTGATTACAATGAGCAGTTCTTC,.,.,TRBJ2-1,TRBV6-6
CASSLFGSGYTF,TGTGCCAGCAGCTTATTCGGTAGTGGCTACACCTTC,.,.,TRBJ1-2,TRBV5-6
CAAIKKETGGTCELYEQYF,TGTGCCGCAATAAAAAAAGAGACAGGGGGTACTTGTGAACTCTACGAGCAGTACTTC,once,TRBD1,TRBJ2-7,TRBV7-9
CASRGTGTNPYEQYF,TGTGCCAGCAGAGGAACCGGGACAAATCCCTACGAGCAGTACTTC,.,.,TRBJ2-7,TRBV2
CASSPAGTGTYEQYF,TGTGCCAGCTCTCCGGCCGGGACAGGGACCTACGAGCAGTACTTC,.,TRBD1,TRBJ2-7,TRBV18